Listed here are 3 T cell receptor beta chains from one sample, sequenced in a study of T-cell memory formation after mild COVID-19 (dated by TCRdb to 2020 to 2023). Receptor libraries were prepared by 5' RACE. The instrument was an Illumina NovaSeq 6000. TCRdb ran its own pipeline on the public reads, namely fastp trimming at Q25 and MiXCR clone calling, and kept in-frame beta chains. Each CDR3 protein appears once, grouped with its most common genes and DNA. The sample records roughly 400,000 distinct CDR3 sequences, 18% of which are singletons. Of the sample, 20% to 25% is held by the ten largest clones. Material: PBMCs or a T cell subset sorted from them (not recorded which). The receptor source for this set is a man younger than 35 who had mild COVID-19 (a few samples of this study predate the infection). The sample titles of this study are shuffled in the database, so cell type and time point are left out; the donor was told from shared clones.

This clonotype was observed a few times. This sequence joins TRBV7-2 and TRBJ2-3; no clear D gene. Germline loops: CDR1 SGHTA, CDR2 FQGNSA. The CDR3 runs 13 residues. Deletions cut 2 bases from V and 6 bases from J, with 9 bases between. CDR3: CASSLRLSDTQYF. CDR3 bases: TGTGCCAGCAGCTTACGGCTATCTGATACGCAGTATTTT.

The chain is built from TRBV5-4 and TRBJ2-2; a weak D match, TRBD2 (5 bases). Between the trimmed V and J ends, which lost 3 bases and 1 base, there was a span of 10 bases. The CDR3 is 15 residues long. Germline V lookup: CDR1 SGHNT, CDR2 YYREEE (reference sequence). The CDR3 region has the DNA TGTGCCAGCAGCTCCTGGACTGTGAACACCGGGGAGCTGTTTTTT. Its translation is CASSSWTVNTGELFF.

The chain joins TRBV6-2 or TRBV6-3 to TRBJ1-1; D unresolved. V was cut by 0 bases and J by 5 bases, with 7 bases left in between. CDR1 and CDR2 (germline): MNHEY, SVGEGT. The CDR3 has 13 residues. The CDR3 DNA follows: TGTGCCAGCAGTTACTCGGGGAGGACTGAAGCTTTCTTT. It yields the protein CASSYSGRTEAFF.